The 8 T cell receptor beta chains below were found in one sample sequenced in a study of T cell responses to AZD1222 COVID-19 vaccine. Method: immunoSEQ multiplex PCR; TCRdb's copy keeps in-frame clones and lacks some. The repertoire holds about 100,000 clones, 88% seen once, with 1.8% in the top ten. This specimen consisted of peripheral blood, obtained on day 0 of AZD1222 vaccination. The receptors shown here come from an adult in good health.

The J gene is TRBJ2-1, the V gene TRBV14; D unresolved. V lost 4 bases, J lost 4 bases, and 5 bases lay in between. The CDR3 is 12 residues long. Germline CDR1 and CDR2: SGHDN and FVKESK. The CDR3 coding sequence is TGTGCCAGCAGCCCATTGTACAATGAGCAGTTCTTC. The encoded protein is CASSPLYNEQFF.

J is TRBJ2-1 and V is TRBV10-3; 9 bases agree with TRBD1. The germline V gene encodes CDR1 ENHRY and CDR2 SYGVKD. CDR3 size: 17 residues. The V and J ends lost 3 bases and 5 bases, in that order; junction bases with no gene match: 11. The CDR3 region has the DNA TGTGCCATCAGTGACCAGATTGGACAGGGGACCAACAATGAGCAGTTCTTC. This gives the protein CAISDQIGQGTNNEQFF.

This chain joins TRBV7-2 and TRBJ2-7; D is possibly TRBD1 (6 bases). The length of the CDR3 is 16 residues. Trimming shortened V by 5 bases and J by 5 bases, and 22 bases separated the two germline ends. CDR1 is SGHTA, CDR2 FQGNSA, per germline. CDR3 sequence (DNA): TGTGCCAGCAGCCTACAGGGACAAAGCGAAGGGAACGAGCAGTACTTC. This translates into CASSLQGQSEGNEQYF.

The chain links TRBV9 to TRBJ1-3, with D possibly TRBD1 on 5 matching bases. Germline loops: CDR1 SGDLS, CDR2 YYNGEE. Trimming removed 0 bases at V and 0 bases at J, with 19 bases between. The CDR3 has 19 amino acids. CDR3 protein: CASSVGVRGWGSSGNTIYF. The CDR3 DNA reads as TGTGCCAGCAGCGTAGGGGTTCGCGGGTGGGGGAGCTCTGGAAACACCATATATTTT.

V usage is TRBV4-2 and J usage is TRBJ2-5, with 10 nucleotides matching TRBD1. This CDR3 has 14 amino acids. V shed 4 bases and J 4 bases; nucleotides not matched to a gene: 3. Germline loops: CDR1 LGHNA, CDR2 YNFKEQ. The CDR3 protein is CASSLRTGGETQYF. The CDR3 coding sequence is TGTGCCAGCAGCCTGAGGACAGGGGGAGAGACCCAGTACTTC.

This clone was counted only a few times. CDR3 DNA: TGCGCCAGCAGCCAAGCCTCCGGGTCTGGGGCCAACGTCCTGACTTTC. As protein: CASSQASGSGANVLTF. The chain recombines TRBV4-3 with TRBJ2-6, with no clear D. Trimming took off 1 base at V and 1 base at J, with 8 bases between the two ends. Germline V gene data show CDR1 as LGHNA and CDR2 as YSLEER. CDR3 length: 16 amino acids.

This chain uses TRBV5-1 with TRBJ2-1, with TRBD2 identical over 7 bases. V gave up 0 bases and J gave up 14 bases; unmatched junction bases: 11. CDR3 size: 14 residues. Germline V gene lookup returns CDR1 SGHRS and CDR2 YFSETQ. CDR3 in amino acids: CASSLAGRGQREFF. The CDR3 DNA reads TGCGCCAGCAGCTTGGCGGGGAGGGGCCAAAGGGAGTTCTTC.

The genes are TRBV4-1 and TRBJ2-3; D gene unclear. The germline V and J ends were trimmed by 0 bases and 2 bases, with 12 bases remaining between them. Looked up from germline, CDR1 is MGHRA and CDR2 is YSYEKL. This CDR3 region has 16 residues. This CDR3 is CASSQDPEFSTDTQYF. CDR3 DNA sequence: TGCGCCAGCAGCCAAGACCCCGAGTTTTCCACAGATACGCAGTATTTT.